Below, 10 T cell receptor beta chains from the same sample are listed, as sequenced in a study of T cell responses to AZD1222 COVID-19 vaccine. TCRdb's copy holds only in-frame clones and misses some; the assay was immunoSEQ multiplex PCR. Seen here are 120,000 or so clones, 89% observed once, and the top ten hold around 1.5%. This specimen was peripheral blood, taken on day 0 of AZD1222 vaccination. Receptors originate from an adult in good health.

This chain connects TRBV12-3 or TRBV12-4 to TRBJ1-1; D possibly corresponds to TRBD1 (5 bases). The CDR3 consists of 13 residues. V was clipped by 5 bases and J by 8 bases, with 15 bases between them. The CDR3: CASSPRDVQEAFF. In DNA, the CDR3 is TGTGCCAGCAGTCCCCGGGACGTACAGGAAGCTTTCTTT.

The rearrangement joins TRBV2 to TRBJ2-4, with D perhaps TRBD2 (6 bases). The germline CDR1 and CDR2 sequences are SNHLY and FYNNEI. The CDR3 has 13 residues. V lost 8 bases and J lost 4, with 12 bases in between. This CDR3 is CASLGLQKNIQYF. DNA for the CDR3: TGTGCCAGCTTGGGACTCCAGAAAAACATTCAGTACTTC.

The sample holds one count of this clone. The V and J genes are TRBV5-6 and TRBJ1-2; D is uncertain. The V end was cut by 4 bases, the J end by 4 bases, with 11 bases between. This CDR3 contains 13 residues. The germline CDR1 and CDR2 sequences are SGHDT and YYEEEE. DNA of the CDR3: TGTGCCAGCAGCGCCGGCATAGGCTATGGCTACACCTTC. Residues: CASSAGIGYGYTF. Complete variable domain (other parts from reference TRBV5-6 and TRBJ1-2): DAGVTQSPTHLIKTRGQQVTLRCSPKSGHDTVSWYQQALGQGPQFIFQYYEEEERQRGNFPDRFSGHQFPNYSSELNVNALLLGDSALYLCASSAGIGYGYTFGSGTRLTVV.

The CDR3, as DNA: TGTGCCAGCGGGGGGGTAGGGGGAAACACTGAAGCTTTCTTT. It encodes CASGGVGGNTEAFF. The chain combines TRBV25-1 with TRBJ1-1; D is perhaps TRBD1 (6 bases). Trimming pared 8 bases from V and 2 bases from J, leaving 15 bases between. The CDR3 loop spans 14 amino acids. Germline-derived CDR1 and CDR2 are MGHDK and SYGVNS.

The CDR3 DNA reads TGTGCCAGTAGTACCGGAGGGGTCACTGAAGCTTTCTTT. Encoded protein: CASSTGGVTEAFF. The chain employs TRBV19 and TRBJ1-1; D is possibly TRBD1 (5 bases). From germline, CDR1 is LNHDA and CDR2 SQIVND (reference sequence). This CDR3 contains 13 residues. V shed 4 bases and J shed 4 bases, with 10 bases lying between them.

J is TRBJ2-5 and V is TRBV7-9, with D possibly being TRBD2 (6 bases). Deletions cut 7 bases from V and 2 bases from J, with 14 bases between. Germline assignment: CDR1 SEHNR and CDR2 FQNEAQ (reference sequence). The CDR3 is 14 residues long. The CDR3 nucleotides are TGTGCCAGCACACCTAGGGACTTTCAAGAGACCCAGTACTTC. Protein sequence: CASTPRDFQETQYF.

V and J are TRBV24-1 and TRBJ2-3; D might be TRBD2 (5 bases). The CDR3 runs 15 residues. The germline gives CDR1 KGHDR, CDR2 SFDVKD. V was trimmed by 3 bases and J by 6 bases, leaving 15 bases between them. The CDR3 region is CATSDTSGRRDTQYF. The CDR3 DNA reads TGTGCCACCAGTGATACTAGTGGCAGGCGGGATACGCAGTATTTT.

The rearrangement joins TRBV19 to TRBJ1-6, with D possibly TRBD1 on 5 matching bases. V lost 2 bases, J lost 9 bases, and 11 bases lay in between. The V gene's germline CDR1 is LNHDA and CDR2 SQIVND (reference sequence). The CDR3 spans 14 residues. CDR3 sequence reads: CASSISQGSSPLHF. In nucleotides, the CDR3 is TGTGCCAGTAGTATATCGCAGGGTAGTTCACCCCTCCACTTT.

CDR3 sequence: CASSPPLMGYEQYF. DNA of the CDR3: TGTGCCAGCAGCCCCCCTCTCATGGGCTACGAGCAGTACTTC. The chain carries TRBV28 and TRBJ2-7; D gene unclear. The V gene lost 6 bases and the J gene lost 3 bases, with 15 bases spanning the gap. CDR3 length: 14 residues. Germline loops: CDR1 MDHEN, CDR2 SYDVKM. Based on the CDR3 plus reference TRBV28 and TRBJ2-7, the full variable domain is DVKVTQSSRYLVKRTGEKVFLECVQDMDHENMFWYRQDPGLGLRLIYFSYDVKMKEKGDIPEGYSVSREKKERFSLILESASTNQTSMYLCASSPPLMGYEQYFGPGTRLTVT.

The chain is built from TRBV19 and TRBJ1-2; 8 bases agree with TRBD1. The germline CDR1 and CDR2 sequences are LNHDA and SQIVND (reference sequence). CDR3 size: 16 residues. After removal of 1 base from V and 3 bases from J, the junction contained 7 bases not matched to a gene. In DNA, the CDR3 is TGTGCCAGTAGTATAGTAGGCCCAGGGGGCGACTATGGCTACACCTTC. Its protein is CASSIVGPGGDYGYTF.